The clone carrying this T cell receptor (beta chain) was found a few times. The entry originates in a study of cytomegalovirus exposure and HLA in healthy donors. CDR1 and CDR2 (germline): MDHEN, SYDVKM. V was shortened by 8 bases and J by 4 bases, with 16 bases between the two germline ends. CDR3 length: 14 amino acids. PCR primers comprised 60 Vbeta and 13 Jbeta primers. Under the authors' procedure: In a later analysis, roughly 11 million of 65 million to 80 million unique beta chains occurred in at least two donors. Assay: immunoSEQ multiplex PCR; the TCRdb copy retains only in-frame clones and omits some. From that table come the V and J calls and clone size; the DNA was used to work out D and trimming. The sample has roughly 140,000 clones; 65% to 85% are singletons. As for the donors, each was a healthy bone marrow donor. Nominally healthy donors provided the samples, though records likely missed some immune exposures.

This TCR derives from a male donor in good health and CMV-seronegative. The sample comprised PBMCs. The J gene is TRBJ2-3, the V gene TRBV28, with D possibly matching TRBD2 (6 bases). CDR3 DNA sequence: TGTGCCAGCTATGTCCCGGGAGAACCAGATACGCAGTATTTT. It yields the protein CASYVPGEPDTQYF.